This T cell receptor (beta chain) was identified during a study of blood T cell repertoires in COVID-19. This CDR3 comprises 13 residues. Germline CDR1 reads SGHNT; CDR2 reads YENEEA. V lost 1 base and J lost 7, with 11 bases in between. Generated by immunoSEQ multiplex PCR, the TCRdb table keeps only in-frame clones and is missing some. The top ten clones hold nearly 5% of a sample with tens of thousands of clones, approximately 89% of them seen once. Material: peripheral blood. The V call is TRBV11-3, the J call TRBJ2-7, with D perhaps TRBD2 (5 bases). This sequence was found in a man aged 55 to 70 with active COVID-19. The CDR3 is CASSLGVREEQYF. The CDR3 nucleotides are TGTGCCAGCAGCTTAGGAGTGAGGGAGGAGCAGTACTTC.